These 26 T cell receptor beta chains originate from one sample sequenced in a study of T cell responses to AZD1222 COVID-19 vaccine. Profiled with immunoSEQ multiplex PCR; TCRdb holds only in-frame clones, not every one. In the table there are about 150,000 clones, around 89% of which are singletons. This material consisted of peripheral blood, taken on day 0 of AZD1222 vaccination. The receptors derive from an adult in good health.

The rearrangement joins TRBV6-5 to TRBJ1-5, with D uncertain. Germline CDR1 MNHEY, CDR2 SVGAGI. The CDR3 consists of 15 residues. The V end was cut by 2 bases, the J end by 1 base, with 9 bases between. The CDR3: CASSYSGYSNQPQHF. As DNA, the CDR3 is TGTGCCAGCAGTTACAGTGGTTACAGCAATCAGCCCCAGCATTTT.

The CDR3 sequence is CASSYDGRGTGELFF. In DNA, the CDR3 is TGTGCCAGCAGTTACGACGGGAGGGGTACCGGGGAGCTGTTTTTT. This sequence joins TRBV6-5 and TRBJ2-2, with 8 nucleotides matching TRBD2. With 2 bases clipped from V and 5 bases from J, the junction kept 4 bases outside the gene matches. Germline CDR1 is MNHEY and CDR2 is SVGAGI. This CDR3 spans 15 amino acids.

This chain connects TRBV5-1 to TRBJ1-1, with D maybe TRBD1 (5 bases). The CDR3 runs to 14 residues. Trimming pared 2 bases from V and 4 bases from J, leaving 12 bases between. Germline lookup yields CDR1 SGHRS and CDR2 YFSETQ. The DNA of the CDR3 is TGCGCCAGCAGCTTATTTCAGGGTCCCACTGAAGCTTTCTTT. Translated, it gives CASSLFQGPTEAFF.

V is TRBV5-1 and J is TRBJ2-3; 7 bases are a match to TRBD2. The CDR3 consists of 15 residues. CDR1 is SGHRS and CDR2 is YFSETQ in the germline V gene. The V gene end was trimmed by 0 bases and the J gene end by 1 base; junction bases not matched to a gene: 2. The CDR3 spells CASSLGTSGTDTQYF. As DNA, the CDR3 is TGCGCCAGCAGCTTGGGAACTAGCGGCACAGATACGCAGTATTTT.

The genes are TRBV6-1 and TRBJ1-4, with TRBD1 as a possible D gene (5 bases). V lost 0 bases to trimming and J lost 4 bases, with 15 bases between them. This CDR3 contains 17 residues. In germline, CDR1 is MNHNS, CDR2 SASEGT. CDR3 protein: CASSEAPVNGGNEKLFF. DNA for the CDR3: TGTGCCAGCAGTGAAGCGCCGGTCAACGGGGGTAATGAAAAACTGTTTTTT.

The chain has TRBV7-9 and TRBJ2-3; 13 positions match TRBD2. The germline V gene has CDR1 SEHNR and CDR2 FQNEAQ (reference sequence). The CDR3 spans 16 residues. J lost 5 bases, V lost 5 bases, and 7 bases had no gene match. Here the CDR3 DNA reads TGTGCCAGCAGCCTCGGACTAGCGGGAGTAAAAGATACGCAGTATTTT. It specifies CASSLGLAGVKDTQYF.

CDR3 DNA: TGTGCCACCAGTGATAGGGAGACCCAGTACTTC. As protein: CATSDRETQYF. This chain uses TRBV24-1 with TRBJ2-5; D is undetermined. With 3 bases removed from V and 5 bases from J, the gap between germline ends came to 3 bases. This CDR3 spans 11 amino acids. Germline V CDR1 and CDR2: KGHDR, SFDVKD.

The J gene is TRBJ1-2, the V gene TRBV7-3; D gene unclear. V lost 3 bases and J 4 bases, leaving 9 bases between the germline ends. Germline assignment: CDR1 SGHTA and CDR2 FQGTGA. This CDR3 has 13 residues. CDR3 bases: TGTGCCAGCAGCTTCGGGCCGCGCTATGGCTACACCTTC. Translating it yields CASSFGPRYGYTF.

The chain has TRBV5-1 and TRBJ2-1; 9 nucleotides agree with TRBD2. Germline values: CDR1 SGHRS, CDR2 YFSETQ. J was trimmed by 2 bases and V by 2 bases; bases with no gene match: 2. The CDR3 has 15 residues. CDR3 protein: CASSFSGRTYNEQFF. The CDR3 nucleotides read TGCGCCAGCAGCTTCAGCGGGAGGACCTACAATGAGCAGTTCTTC.

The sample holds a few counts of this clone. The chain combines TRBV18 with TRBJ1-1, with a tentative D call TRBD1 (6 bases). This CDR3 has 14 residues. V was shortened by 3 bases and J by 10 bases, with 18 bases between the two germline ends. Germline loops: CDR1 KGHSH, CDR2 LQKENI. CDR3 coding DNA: TGTGCCAGCTCACCGACAGGTCCGGAACTCGGAGCTTTCTTT. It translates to CASSPTGPELGAFF.

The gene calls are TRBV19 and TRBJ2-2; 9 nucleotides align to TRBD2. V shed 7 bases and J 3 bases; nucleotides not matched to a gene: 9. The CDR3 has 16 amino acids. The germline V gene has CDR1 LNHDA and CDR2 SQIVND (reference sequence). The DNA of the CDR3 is TGTGCCAGTAAGCTGGCGGGAGGGCCGTACACCGGGGAGCTGTTTTTT. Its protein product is CASKLAGGPYTGELFF.

The CDR3 region has the DNA TGTGCCAGCAGCCGGGGTAGCGGGGATCCCCCTGGGGAGCAGTACTTC. This translates into CASSRGSGDPPGEQYF. This rearrangement joins TRBV3-1 (or the pseudogene TRBV3-2) to TRBJ2-7, with 8 positions matching TRBD2. The CDR3 covers 16 residues. CDR1 LGHDT and CDR2 YNNKEL come from the germline V gene (reference sequence). With V trimmed by 4 bases and J by 7 bases, 15 bases remained unmatched.

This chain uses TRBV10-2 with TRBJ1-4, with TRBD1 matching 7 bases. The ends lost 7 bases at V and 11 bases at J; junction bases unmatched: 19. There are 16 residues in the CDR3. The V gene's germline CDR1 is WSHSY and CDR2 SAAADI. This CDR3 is CASMASETGRFGKLFF. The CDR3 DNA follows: TGCGCCAGCATGGCAAGCGAGACAGGGCGATTTGGGAAACTGTTTTTT.

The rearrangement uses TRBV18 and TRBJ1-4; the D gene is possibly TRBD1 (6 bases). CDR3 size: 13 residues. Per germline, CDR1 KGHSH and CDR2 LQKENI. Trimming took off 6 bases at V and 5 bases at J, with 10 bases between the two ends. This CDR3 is CASSRGSNEKLFF. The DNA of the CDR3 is TGTGCCAGCTCGAGGGGGTCGAATGAAAAACTGTTTTTT.

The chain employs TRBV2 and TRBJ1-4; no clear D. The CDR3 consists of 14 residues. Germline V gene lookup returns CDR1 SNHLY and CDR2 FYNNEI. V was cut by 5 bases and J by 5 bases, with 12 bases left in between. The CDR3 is CASSTGQENEKLFF. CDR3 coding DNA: TGTGCCAGCAGTACGGGCCAAGAAAATGAAAAACTGTTTTTT.

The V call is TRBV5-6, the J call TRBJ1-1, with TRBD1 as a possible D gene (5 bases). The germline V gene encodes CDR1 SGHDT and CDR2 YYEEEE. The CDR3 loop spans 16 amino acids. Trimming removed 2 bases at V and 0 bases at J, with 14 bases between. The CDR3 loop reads CASSFGQGLMNTEAFF. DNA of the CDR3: TGTGCCAGCAGCTTCGGGCAGGGCCTCATGAACACTGAAGCTTTCTTT.

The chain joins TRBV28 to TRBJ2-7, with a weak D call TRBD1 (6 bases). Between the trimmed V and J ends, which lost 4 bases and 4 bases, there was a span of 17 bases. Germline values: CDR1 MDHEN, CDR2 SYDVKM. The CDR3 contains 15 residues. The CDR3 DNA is TGTGCCAGCAGTTCAATGACAGGAACTCCATACGAGCAGTACTTC. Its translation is CASSSMTGTPYEQYF.

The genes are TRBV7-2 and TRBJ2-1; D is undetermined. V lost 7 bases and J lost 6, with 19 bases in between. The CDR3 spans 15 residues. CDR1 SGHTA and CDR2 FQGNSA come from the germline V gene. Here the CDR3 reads CASTPSLELGNEQFF. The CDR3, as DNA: TGTGCCAGCACCCCCTCTCTAGAGCTCGGCAATGAGCAGTTCTTC.

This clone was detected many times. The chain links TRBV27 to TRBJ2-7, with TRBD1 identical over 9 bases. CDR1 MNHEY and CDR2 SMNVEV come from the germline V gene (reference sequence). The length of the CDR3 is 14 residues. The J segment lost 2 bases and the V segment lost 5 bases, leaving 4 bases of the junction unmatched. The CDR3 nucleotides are TGTGCCAGCAGTCCCGGACAGGGGACCTACGAGCAGTACTTC. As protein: CASSPGQGTYEQYF.

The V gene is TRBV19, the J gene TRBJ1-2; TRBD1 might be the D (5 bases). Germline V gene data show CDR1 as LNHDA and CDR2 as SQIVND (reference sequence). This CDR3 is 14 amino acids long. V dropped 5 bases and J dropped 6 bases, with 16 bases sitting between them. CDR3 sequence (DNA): TGTGCCAGTAGTCCCGCGAGGGGCCGGGATGGCTACACCTTC. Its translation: CASSPARGRDGYTF.

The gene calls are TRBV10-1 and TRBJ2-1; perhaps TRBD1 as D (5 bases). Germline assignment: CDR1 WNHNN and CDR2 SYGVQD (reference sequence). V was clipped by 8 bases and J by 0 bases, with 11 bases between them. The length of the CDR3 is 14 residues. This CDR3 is CASGAVSSYNEQFF. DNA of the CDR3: TGCGCCAGCGGGGCCGTAAGCTCCTACAATGAGCAGTTCTTC.

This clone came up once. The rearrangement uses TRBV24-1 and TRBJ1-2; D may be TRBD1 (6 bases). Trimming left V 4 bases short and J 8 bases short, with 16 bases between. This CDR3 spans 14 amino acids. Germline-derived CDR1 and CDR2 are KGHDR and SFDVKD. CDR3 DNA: TGTGCCACCAGTGACTCCAGGGGAAGTGGGGGCTACACCTTC. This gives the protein CATSDSRGSGGYTF.

CDR3 coding DNA: TGTGCCAGCAGTTATGCTGCAACGAAACTAGCGCGTGAGCAGTACTTC. It is translated as CASSYAATKLAREQYF. The genes are TRBV27 and TRBJ2-7; 7 nucleotides line up with TRBD2. The junction had 16 bases not matched to a gene; V was cut back by 4 bases and J by 7 bases. The germline CDR1 and CDR2 sequences are MNHEY and SMNVEV (reference sequence). The CDR3 is 16 amino acids.

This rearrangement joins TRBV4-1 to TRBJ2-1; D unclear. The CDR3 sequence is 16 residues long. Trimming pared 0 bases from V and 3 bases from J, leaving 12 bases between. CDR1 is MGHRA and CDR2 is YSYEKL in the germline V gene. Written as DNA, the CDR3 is TGCGCCAGCAGCCAAGATCCGTGGATAGGCTACAATGAGCAGTTCTTC. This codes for CASSQDPWIGYNEQFF.

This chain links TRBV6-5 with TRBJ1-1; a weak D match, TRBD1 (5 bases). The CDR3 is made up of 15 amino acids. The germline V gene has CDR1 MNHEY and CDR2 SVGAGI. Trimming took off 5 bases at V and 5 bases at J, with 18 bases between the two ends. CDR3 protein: CASSPTLGGRTEAFF. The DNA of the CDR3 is TGTGCCAGCAGTCCGACCCTGGGGGGGAGGACTGAAGCTTTCTTT.

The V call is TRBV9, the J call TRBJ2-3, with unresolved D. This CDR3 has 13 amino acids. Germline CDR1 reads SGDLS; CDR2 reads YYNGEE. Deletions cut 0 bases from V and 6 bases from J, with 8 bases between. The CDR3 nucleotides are TGTGCCAGCAGCGTAGGCTTCAGGGATACGCAGTATTTT. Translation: CASSVGFRDTQYF.